This entry lists 17 T cell receptor beta chains sequenced from one sample in a study of T cells after yellow fever vaccination. TCRdb re-analysed the 5' RACE reads in MiXCR, keeping a single row per CDR3 protein. Of 230,000 or so distinct CDR3 sequences in the sample, 3.6% were seen once. This material consisted of PBMCs, taken 15 days after the yellow fever booster vaccination. The receptor source for this set is a man between 18 and 35 years old who received the YFV17D yellow fever vaccine.

The table lists this clonotype with many counts. This rearrangement joins TRBV20-1 to TRBJ1-2; tentatively, D is TRBD1 (6 bases). Looked up from germline, CDR1 is DFQATT and CDR2 is SNEGSKA (reference sequence). The germline V and J ends were trimmed by 0 bases and 7 bases, with 15 bases remaining between them. This CDR3 region has 14 residues. CDR3 nucleotides: TGCAGTGCTAGAGATCCCCAGGGGCGGCGTGGCTACACCTTC. It specifies CSARDPQGRRGYTF.

In this sample, this clonotype turned up many times. The chain carries TRBV5-5 and TRBJ2-5; 11 nucleotides align to TRBD2. Germline CDR1 and CDR2: SGHKS and YYEKEE (reference sequence). The CDR3 extends over 18 amino acids. J lost 0 bases, V lost 4 bases, and 11 bases had no gene match. The CDR3 protein is CASSRRPLAGGNQETQYF. As DNA, the CDR3 is TGTGCCAGCAGCCGGCGTCCGCTAGCGGGAGGTAACCAAGAGACCCAGTACTTC.

This clonotype came up many times. The chain is built from TRBV29-1 and TRBJ2-7; tentatively, D is TRBD2 (5 bases). V was pared by 3 bases and J by 2 bases, with 8 bases between. Germline V gene lookup returns CDR1 SQVTM and CDR2 ANQGSEA. This CDR3 is built from 12 residues. Here the CDR3 DNA reads TGCAGCGTTGAGTCGGGAACCTACGAGCAGTACTTC. It specifies CSVESGTYEQYF.

There are many counts of this clonotype. The chain is built from TRBV5-1 and TRBJ2-2; D is possibly TRBD1 (5 bases). This CDR3 comprises 13 residues. Germline CDR1 is SGHRS and CDR2 is YFSETQ. With 6 bases removed from V and 1 base from J, the gap between germline ends came to 7 bases. CDR3 amino acids: CASKTENTGELFF. The CDR3 DNA sequence: TGCGCCAGCAAGACAGAGAACACCGGGGAGCTGTTTTTT.

The table lists this clonotype with many counts. V usage is TRBV9 and J usage is TRBJ2-5; no reliable D call. Germline V gives CDR1 SGDLS, CDR2 YYNGEE. The CDR3 totals 16 residues. The V end was cut by 1 base, the J end by 5 bases, with 18 bases between. CDR3 nucleotide sequence: TGTGCCAGCAGCGTAAGTACGAGTCAGGTCGTGGAGACCCAGTACTTC. Translation gives CASSVSTSQVVETQYF.

This clonotype was observed at least ten times. V gene TRBV7-3 combines with J gene TRBJ1-2, with D possibly matching TRBD1 (5 bases). This CDR3 has 17 amino acids. V lost 7 bases, J lost 0 bases, and 21 bases lay in between. Germline V gene data show CDR1 as SGHTA and CDR2 as FQGTGA. Here the CDR3 reads CASISRAGNRPNYGYTF. In nucleotides, the CDR3 is TGTGCCAGCATCTCGCGGGCAGGGAACAGACCTAACTATGGCTACACCTTC.

In this sample, this clonotype turned up many times. The V and J genes are TRBV20-1 and TRBJ2-5; TRBD1 aligns across 7 bases. CDR3 length: 12 amino acids. Germline assignment: CDR1 DFQATT and CDR2 SNEGSKA (reference sequence). Trimming removed 6 bases from V and 4 bases from J; junction bases left unmatched: 5. CDR3 DNA: TGCAGTGCGATAAACAGGGGAGAGACCCAGTACTTC. It yields the protein CSAINRGETQYF.

Many counts were recorded for this clonotype. This chain uses TRBV5-1 with TRBJ2-5, with 8 bases fitting TRBD1. Germline V gene data show CDR1 as SGHRS and CDR2 as YFSETQ. With 3 bases clipped from V and 3 bases from J, the junction kept 4 bases outside the gene matches. CDR3 length: 14 amino acids. This CDR3 reads CASSSGQAKETQYF. CDR3 nucleotide sequence: TGCGCCAGCAGCTCGGGACAGGCCAAAGAGACCCAGTACTTC.

This clonotype occurred many times. This chain connects TRBV5-5 to TRBJ2-3; no clear D gene. The V end was cut by 0 bases, the J end by 0 bases, with 8 bases between. Germline V lookup: CDR1 SGHKS, CDR2 YYEKEE (reference sequence). The length of the CDR3 is 15 residues. The CDR3: CASSLGVTSTDTQYF. CDR3 nucleotides: TGTGCCAGCAGCTTGGGGGTAACTAGCACAGATACGCAGTATTTT.

The table lists this clonotype with many counts. The chain joins TRBV11-2 to TRBJ2-1, with 8 positions matching TRBD2. Germline V gene sequence: CDR1 SGHAT, CDR2 FQNNGV. This CDR3 has 13 amino acids. V trimming: 3 bases; J trimming: 8 bases; junction bases outside the gene matches: 3. Written as DNA, the CDR3 is TGTGCCAGCAGCTTCGGGGGGGGCGATGAGCAGTTCTTC. It codes for CASSFGGGDEQFF. The variable domain in full, with the rest retrieved from reference TRBV11-2 and TRBJ2-1, is EAGVAQSPRYKIIEKRQSVAFWCNPISGHATLYWYQQILGQGPKLLIQFQNNGVVDDSQLPKDRFSAERLKGVDSTLKIQPAKLEDSAVYLCASSFGGGDEQFFGPGTRLTVL.

In this sample, this clonotype turned up many times. The chain recombines TRBV11-1 with TRBJ2-1, with TRBD2 as a possible D gene (6 bases). The CDR3 totals 13 residues. Germline V lookup: CDR1 SGHAT, CDR2 FQDESV (reference sequence). The V end was cut by 2 bases, the J end by 4 bases, with 6 bases between. The chain's CDR3 is CASSLREYNEQFF. CDR3 coding DNA: TGTGCCAGCAGCTTACGGGAGTACAATGAGCAGTTCTTC.

The sample holds many counts of this clonotype. The chain recombines TRBV6-2 or TRBV6-3 with TRBJ2-2; D possibly corresponds to TRBD1 (6 bases). The CDR3 loop spans 16 amino acids. The germline gives CDR1 MNHEY, CDR2 SVGEGT. The V gene lost 2 bases and the J gene lost 3 bases, with 13 bases spanning the gap. The CDR3 loop is CASSYNRDIYTGELFF. Here the CDR3 DNA reads TGTGCCAGCAGTTACAACCGGGACATTTACACCGGGGAGCTGTTTTTT.

This clonotype came up many times. This chain uses TRBV4-2 with TRBJ1-1, with D possibly matching TRBD1 (5 bases). The V gene lost 1 base and the J gene lost 9 bases, with 9 bases spanning the gap. The CDR3 runs to 12 residues. Germline CDR1 LGHNA, CDR2 YNFKEQ. CDR3 region: CASSQVQGKAFF. The CDR3, as DNA: TGTGCCAGCAGCCAAGTGCAGGGAAAAGCTTTCTTT.

V gene TRBV7-6 combines with J gene TRBJ2-3; D is ambiguous. V lost 1 base and J 2 bases, leaving 13 bases between the germline ends. The CDR3 extends over 16 amino acids. CDR1 SGHVS and CDR2 FNYEAQ come from the germline V gene. CDR3 region: CASSLEAFPPTDTQYF. Here the CDR3 DNA reads TGTGCCAGCAGCTTAGAGGCCTTCCCACCCACAGATACGCAGTATTTT.

This clonotype occurred many times. J is TRBJ2-2 and V is TRBV7-6, with D tentatively TRBD2 (6 bases). This CDR3 is 15 amino acids long. With 5 bases removed from V and 1 base from J, the gap between germline ends came to 11 bases. From germline, CDR1 is SGHVS and CDR2 FNYEAQ. Here the CDR3 reads CASSPGLWNTGELFF. The DNA for the CDR3 is TGTGCCAGCAGCCCGGGACTGTGGAACACCGGGGAGCTGTTTTTT.

This clonotype has ten or more counts. The chain uses TRBV10-3 and TRBJ2-3; 9 bases are shared with TRBD1. CDR3 length equals 15 residues. Per germline, CDR1 ENHRY and CDR2 SYGVKD. The ends lost 1 base at V and 5 bases at J; junction bases unmatched: 4. CDR3 protein: CAISEWDRDQDTQYF. In DNA, the CDR3 is TGTGCCATCAGTGAGTGGGACAGGGATCAAGATACGCAGTATTTT.

The chain uses TRBV5-5 and TRBJ2-2; 9 bases map to TRBD1. Germline CDR1 reads SGHKS; CDR2 reads YYEKEE (reference sequence). The CDR3 sequence is 16 residues long. V dropped 3 bases and J dropped 1; count of bases not matched to a gene: 4. In nucleotides, the CDR3 is TGTGCCAGCAGCTCGGACAGGGGCGAGAACACCGGGGAGCTGTTTTTT. This gives the protein CASSSDRGENTGELFF.